A single sample is the source of the 27 T cell receptor beta chains below, sequenced in a study of blood T cell repertoires in COVID-19. Assay: immunoSEQ multiplex PCR; the TCRdb copy retains only in-frame clones and omits some. The table shows around 180,000 clones, with 88% occurring only once. Source material: peripheral blood. These receptors all come from a human donor in a cohort sampled during active COVID-19.

The chain employs TRBV5-6 and TRBJ2-5; D remains unclear. The germline V and J ends were trimmed by 0 bases and 5 bases, with 5 bases remaining between them. CDR3 length: 12 residues. Germline CDR1 reads SGHDT; CDR2 reads YYEEEE. Here the CDR3 reads CASSLAQETQYF. Here the CDR3 DNA reads TGTGCCAGCAGCTTGGCCCAGGAGACCCAGTACTTC.

The J gene is TRBJ2-5, the V gene TRBV5-8, with TRBD2 matching over 11 bases. The CDR3 consists of 18 residues. The ends lost 0 bases at V and 5 bases at J; junction bases unmatched: 12. CDR1 and CDR2 (germline): SGHTS, YDEGEE. The CDR3 reads CASSLAVLAGVWSETQYF. CDR3 DNA sequence: TGTGCCAGCAGCTTGGCCGTACTAGCGGGAGTGTGGTCGGAGACCCAGTACTTC.

The chain couples TRBV5-1 to TRBJ2-5; unclear D gene. Deletions cut 0 bases from V and 1 base from J, with 10 bases between. Germline V lookup: CDR1 SGHRS, CDR2 YFSETQ. This CDR3 has 15 residues. CDR3 sequence (DNA): TGCGCCAGCAGCTTGGGGCCCCCTGTCCAAGAGACCCAGTACTTC. This sequence encodes CASSLGPPVQETQYF.

The gene calls are TRBV7-2 and TRBJ1-2; D gene ambiguous. Germline CDR1 reads SGHTA; CDR2 reads FQGNSA. Deletions cut 4 bases from V and 8 bases from J, with 17 bases between. The CDR3 is 14 amino acids. The CDR3 loop reads CASSSEAKAGGYTF. DNA of the CDR3: TGTGCCAGCAGCTCCGAAGCGAAGGCGGGGGGCTACACCTTC.

CDR3 in DNA: TGTGCCAGCAGTAAAAACCGACCGGGACTAGTAAGGAATGAGCAGTTCTTC. Translated: CASSKNRPGLVRNEQFF. The rearrangement joins TRBV7-2 to TRBJ2-1; 8 bases agree with TRBD2. The CDR3 totals 17 residues. The V gene end was trimmed by 6 bases and the J gene end by 7 bases; junction bases not matched to a gene: 17. Germline assignment: CDR1 SGHTA and CDR2 FQGNSA.

V usage is TRBV6-6 and J usage is TRBJ2-7, with 8 bases fitting TRBD2. Trimming at V came to 10 bases and at J to 6 bases, leaving 11 bases not matched to a gene. The CDR3 sequence is 13 residues long. Germline V gene lookup returns CDR1 MNHNY and CDR2 SVGAGI (reference sequence). The CDR3 DNA follows: TGTGCCACTTCGGGAGGGGGGGCGATCGAGCAGTACTTC. This translates into CATSGGGAIEQYF.

The chain recombines TRBV7-2 with TRBJ2-7, with D perhaps matching TRBD1 (6 bases). Germline loops: CDR1 SGHTA, CDR2 FQGNSA. Trimming cost V 4 bases and J 3 bases, with 19 bases left between them. The CDR3 covers 16 residues. The CDR3 region is CASSSRSGALFYEQYF. The CDR3 region has the DNA TGTGCCAGCAGCTCTAGGTCAGGGGCCCTTTTCTACGAGCAGTACTTC.

The chain is built from TRBV6-5 and TRBJ2-1, with 8 bases lining up with TRBD1. The CDR3 length is 15 residues. Germline lookup yields CDR1 MNHEY and CDR2 SVGAGI. After removal of 6 bases from V and 7 bases from J, the junction contained 11 bases not matched to a gene. In DNA form, the CDR3 reads TGTGCCAGCAGAGATACAGGGGGTAAGGGGAATGAGCAGTTCTTC. Its protein is CASRDTGGKGNEQFF.

The chain combines TRBV4-3 with TRBJ1-1, with D uncertain. Germline CDR1 and CDR2: LGHNA and YSLEER. The CDR3 loop spans 14 amino acids. Trimming pared 5 bases from V and 6 bases from J, leaving 16 bases between. The CDR3 loop is CASSSFYRSAEAFF. The CDR3 DNA follows: TGCGCCAGCAGCTCTTTTTATCGGAGCGCTGAAGCTTTCTTT.

The CDR3 DNA sequence: TGTGCCAGCAGTTACACTGGGGGGATGGACTATGGCTACACCTTC. It encodes CASSYTGGMDYGYTF. The J gene is TRBJ1-2, the V gene TRBV6-5, with a weak D call TRBD1 (5 bases). Trimming shortened V by 2 bases and J by 3 bases, and 13 bases separated the two germline ends. From germline, CDR1 is MNHEY and CDR2 SVGAGI. The CDR3 loop spans 15 amino acids.

The rearrangement uses TRBV30 and TRBJ2-7, with D unclear. V lost 1 base and J 3 bases, leaving 7 bases between the germline ends. The CDR3 extends over 12 amino acids. The germline V gene has CDR1 GTSNPN and CDR2 SVGIG (reference sequence). The CDR3 loop is CAWSGAIYEQYF. CDR3 sequence (DNA): TGTGCCTGGAGTGGAGCGATCTACGAGCAGTACTTC.

In its sample, this clone was seen a few times. The V gene is TRBV12-3 or TRBV12-4, the J gene TRBJ1-1; D is possibly TRBD1 (6 bases). CDR3 size: 13 residues. The V end was cut by 3 bases, the J end by 11 bases, with 16 bases between. The DNA for the CDR3 is TGTGCCAGCAGTTTGGGTTCGGGGGGCTCGGCTTTCTTT. As protein: CASSLGSGGSAFF.

The rearrangement uses TRBV7-9 and TRBJ1-4, with 8 bases identical to TRBD1. CDR1 and CDR2 from the germline V gene are SEHNR and FQNEAQ (reference sequence). The CDR3 is 14 residues long. After removal of 8 bases from V and 8 bases from J, the junction contained 10 bases not matched to a gene. CDR3: CASGLTGGGEKLFF. In nucleotides, the CDR3 is TGTGCCAGCGGCCTAACAGGGGGAGGCGAAAAACTGTTTTTT. The full variable domain, in which reference TRBV7-9 and TRBJ1-4 provide the parts outside the CDR3, is DTGVSQNPRHKITKRGQNVTFRCDPISEHNRLYWYRQTLGQGPEFLTYFQNEAQLEKSRLLSDRFSAERPKGSFSTLEIQRTEQGDSAMYLCASGLTGGGEKLFFGSGTQLSVL.

This clone is a singleton in its sample. The gene calls are TRBV14 and TRBJ2-7; possibly TRBD2 for D (6 bases). This CDR3 spans 13 amino acids. The germline CDR1 and CDR2 sequences are SGHDN and FVKESK. The germline V and J ends were trimmed by 3 bases and 3 bases, with 9 bases remaining between them. CDR3: CASSQHGGYEQYF. CDR3 bases: TGTGCCAGCAGCCAGCACGGGGGCTACGAGCAGTACTTC.

About this clone itself: Other nucleotide sequences in the sample specify the same CDR3. This chain connects TRBV10-3 to TRBJ2-7; 7 nucleotides agree with TRBD2. With V trimmed by 6 bases and J by 7 bases, 9 bases remained unmatched. CDR1 is ENHRY and CDR2 is SYGVKD in the germline V gene. The length of the CDR3 is 13 residues. The CDR3 spells CAIRGGDREEQYF. The CDR3 nucleotides read TGTGCCATCAGGGGGGGGGACCGGGAGGAGCAGTACTTC.

The chain is built from TRBV5-1 and TRBJ2-5; 9 nucleotides match TRBD1. With V trimmed by 2 bases and J by 2 bases, 4 bases remained unmatched. This CDR3 region has 15 residues. In germline, CDR1 is SGHRS, CDR2 YFSETQ. Here the CDR3 DNA reads TGCGCCAGCAGCTTACAGGGGGCTTCACAAGAGACCCAGTACTTC. It specifies CASSLQGASQETQYF. Supplemented by reference TRBV5-1 and TRBJ2-5, the full variable domain reads KAGVTQTPRYLIKTRGQQVTLSCSPISGHRSVSWYQQTPGQGLQFLFEYFSETQRNKGNFPGRFSGRQFSNSRSEMNVSTLELGDSALYLCASSLQGASQETQYFGPGTRLLVL.

The J gene is TRBJ1-1, the V gene TRBV28; 7 positions match TRBD1. This CDR3 comprises 15 residues. CDR1 MDHEN and CDR2 SYDVKM come from the germline V gene. Unmatched junction bases numbered 9, after V lost 7 bases and J lost 1 base. CDR3 DNA sequence: TGTGCCAGCATCCCCCGACAGGGATGGAACACTGAAGCTTTCTTT. Translation gives CASIPRQGWNTEAFF.

The rearrangement uses TRBV6-5 and TRBJ2-1, with 7 bases that match TRBD2. The CDR3 is made up of 14 amino acids. Trimming at V came to 0 bases and at J to 9 bases, leaving 5 bases not matched to a gene. The germline V gene has CDR1 MNHEY and CDR2 SVGAGI. The CDR3 nucleotides are TGTGCCAGCAGTTACTCTGGCGGGAGTAGTGAGCAGTTCTTC. Amino acids: CASSYSGGSSEQFF.

Only a few counts were recorded for this clone. The genes are TRBV4-3 and TRBJ2-5; D not resolved. Trimming took off 0 bases at V and 2 bases at J, with 10 bases between the two ends. The germline V gene encodes CDR1 LGHNA and CDR2 YSLEER. The CDR3 length is 15 residues. CDR3 region: CASSQDRAIQETQYF. The CDR3 DNA reads TGCGCCAGCAGCCAAGATAGAGCTATACAAGAGACCCAGTACTTC.

The J gene is TRBJ1-3, the V gene TRBV6-2 or TRBV6-3; D ambiguous. The CDR3 covers 14 residues. Germline V gives CDR1 MNHEY, CDR2 SVGEGT. V lost 2 bases and J 3 bases, leaving 8 bases between the germline ends. CDR3 nucleotides: TGTGCCAGCAGTTACAGCACCCGTGGAAACACCATATATTTT. Translating it yields CASSYSTRGNTIYF.

CDR3 DNA: TGCAGTGCTACAGGGGAGGGAGAGCAGTTCTTC. Protein: CSATGEGEQFF. This rearrangement joins TRBV20-1 to TRBJ2-1; tentative D call: TRBD2 (7 bases). The V gene's germline CDR1 is DFQATT and CDR2 SNEGSKA (reference sequence). The V gene lost 4 bases and the J gene lost 10 bases, with 11 bases spanning the gap. This CDR3 is 11 amino acids long.

CDR3 coding DNA: TGTGCCAGTGGCCGGCTCGACAGGGAGATCGGTATAGAAAAACTGTTTTTT. It translates to CASGRLDREIGIEKLFF. The genes are TRBV19 and TRBJ1-4; 7 bases are shared with TRBD1. This CDR3 is built from 17 residues. The germline V gene has CDR1 LNHDA and CDR2 SQIVND (reference sequence). After removal of 8 bases from V and 8 bases from J, the junction contained 20 bases not matched to a gene. Looking up the rest from reference TRBV19 and TRBJ1-4 gives the full variable domain: DGGITQSPKYLFRKEGQNVTLSCEQNLNHDAMYWYRQDPGQGLRLIYYSQIVNDFQKGDIAEGYSVSREKKESFPLTVTSAQKNPTAFYLCASGRLDREIGIEKLFFGSGTQLSVL.

The V and J genes are TRBV6-5 and TRBJ1-6; 7 bases agree with TRBD1. This CDR3 region has 14 residues. The V gene's germline CDR1 is MNHEY and CDR2 SVGAGI. V lost 3 bases and J lost 11; bases outside the gene matches: 7. The chain's CDR3 is CASSYGQVGTPLHF. In DNA form, the CDR3 reads TGTGCCAGCAGTTATGGACAGGTCGGAACACCCCTCCACTTT.

This chain joins TRBV7-7 and TRBJ2-1; a possible D gene is TRBD2 (5 bases). Germline V CDR1 and CDR2: SSHAT, FNYEAQ (reference sequence). The CDR3 totals 17 residues. V lost 1 base, J lost 1 base, and 14 bases lay in between. CDR3: CASSLDSTSGSYNEQFF. DNA of the CDR3: TGTGCCAGCAGCTTAGATTCAACTAGTGGGTCCTACAATGAGCAGTTCTTC.

CDR3 residues: CASSLVALAGGLYNEQFF. The CDR3 DNA reads as TGTGCCAGCAGCTTAGTGGCACTAGCGGGGGGACTCTACAATGAGCAGTTCTTC. The V and J genes are TRBV7-9 and TRBJ2-1; 12 bases are a match to TRBD2. V lost 1 base to trimming and J lost 3 bases; unmatched junction nucleotides: 7. Germline V gene lookup returns CDR1 SEHNR and CDR2 FQNEAQ (reference sequence). The CDR3 contains 18 residues.

The chain links TRBV2 to TRBJ2-5; a weak D match, TRBD2 (5 bases). V shed 1 base and J shed 5 bases, with 14 bases lying between them. There are 15 residues in the CDR3. Germline V gene sequence: CDR1 SNHLY, CDR2 FYNNEI. This CDR3 is CASSEVPSSFETQYF. The CDR3 DNA reads as TGTGCCAGCAGTGAAGTCCCCTCTAGCTTCGAGACCCAGTACTTC.

The chain couples TRBV7-2 to TRBJ1-4; D is undetermined. This CDR3 region has 13 residues. The ends were cut back, 3 bases at V and 5 bases at J, with 7 bases in the middle. The germline V gene encodes CDR1 SGHTA and CDR2 FQGNSA. In DNA form, the CDR3 reads TGTGCCAGCAGCTTTTCGGGAAATGAAAAACTGTTTTTT. Its translation: CASSFSGNEKLFF.